These T cell receptor beta chains were read from a single sample in a study of early T cells in non-severe SARS-CoV-2 infection. MiXCR, applied by TCRdb to the 5' RACE reads, yields one record per CDR3 protein. This sample carries roughly 75,000 distinct CDR3 sequences, around 11% of them seen once, and the ten largest clones take approximately 4.5%. What was sequenced was whole blood. These receptor sequences come from an adult who was a healthcare worker with PCR-confirmed SARS-CoV-2 infection or an uninfected control (not recorded which). Each CDR3 is given with its conserved first and last residue. Each record gives: CDR3 protein, CDR3 DNA, clone size, D gene, V gene, J gene. The D gene is left open where the match is weak. Rows give clone size only sometimes, using once, few, many, or a class for an expanded clone.

cdr3_aa: CSARPTGNNEKLFF
cdr3_nt: TGCAGTGCTAGGCCGACAGGGAATAATGAAAAACTGTTTTTT
clone_size: NA
d_call: TRBD1
v_call: TRBV20-1
j_call: TRBJ1-4

cdr3_aa: CASSVGQGDQPQHF
cdr3_nt: TGCGCCAGCAGCGTGGGACAGGGTGACCAGCCCCAGCATTTT
clone_size: many
d_call: TRBD1
v_call: TRBV5-1
j_call: TRBJ1-5

cdr3_aa: CASSPTTGVENIQYF
cdr3_nt: TGTGCCAGCAGTCCTACGACAGGGGTGGAAAACATTCAGTACTTC
clone_size: NA
d_call: TRBD1
v_call: TRBV12-3/TRBV12-4
j_call: TRBJ2-4

cdr3_aa: CASSQATGPPYEQYF
cdr3_nt: TGCGCCAGCAGCCAAGCAACAGGGCCCCCCTACGAGCAGTACTTC
clone_size: NA
d_call: NA
v_call: TRBV4-1
j_call: TRBJ2-7

cdr3_aa: CASSITGLDGYTF
cdr3_nt: TGTGCCAGTAGTATCACGGGTCTGGATGGCTACACCTTC
clone_size: many
d_call: NA
v_call: TRBV19
j_call: TRBJ1-2

cdr3_aa: CASSIRGAGASSYEQYF
cdr3_nt: TGTGCCAGTAGTATCCGGGGAGCGGGGGCAAGCTCCTACGAGCAGTACTTC
clone_size: many
d_call: TRBD2
v_call: TRBV19
j_call: TRBJ2-7

cdr3_aa: CASSFGGLYNEQFF
cdr3_nt: TGTGCCAGCAGTTTTGGGGGGCTCTACAATGAGCAGTTCTTC
clone_size: few
d_call: NA
v_call: TRBV27
j_call: TRBJ2-1

cdr3_aa: CASSATGVGELFF
cdr3_nt: TGTGCCAGCAGCGCCACAGGGGTCGGGGAGCTGTTTTTT
clone_size: few
d_call: TRBD1
v_call: TRBV9
j_call: TRBJ2-2

cdr3_aa: CASSLVASNYGYTF
cdr3_nt: TGTGCCAGCAGCTTAGTTGCCAGCAACTATGGCTACACCTTC
clone_size: many
d_call: NA
v_call: TRBV7-2
j_call: TRBJ1-2

cdr3_aa: CASSFKGNTEAFF
cdr3_nt: TGTGCCAGCAGTTTTAAGGGAAACACTGAAGCTTTCTTT
clone_size: NA
d_call: NA
v_call: TRBV27
j_call: TRBJ1-1

cdr3_aa: CASSFRGAADEKLFF
cdr3_nt: TGTGCCAGCAGCTTTCGAGGGGCCGCTGATGAAAAACTGTTTTTT
clone_size: many
d_call: NA
v_call: TRBV7-6
j_call: TRBJ1-4

cdr3_aa: CASSLGSGRGNYGYTF
cdr3_nt: TGTGCCAGCAGCTTAGGCTCGGGCAGGGGAAACTATGGCTACACCTTC
clone_size: NA
d_call: NA
v_call: TRBV7-9
j_call: TRBJ1-2

cdr3_aa: CASSPTFARYEQYF
cdr3_nt: TGTGCCAGCAGCCCGACCTTTGCCCGCTACGAGCAGTACTTC
clone_size: many
d_call: NA
v_call: TRBV12-3/TRBV12-4
j_call: TRBJ2-7

cdr3_aa: CASRHDSNTEAFF
cdr3_nt: TGTGCCAGCAGACACGACAGCAACACTGAAGCTTTCTTT
clone_size: many
d_call: NA
v_call: TRBV6-4
j_call: TRBJ1-1

cdr3_aa: CASSQEGLANRETQYF
cdr3_nt: TGTGCCAGCAGCCAAGAGGGACTAGCGAATCGAGAGACCCAGTACTTC
clone_size: NA
d_call: NA
v_call: TRBV3-2
j_call: TRBJ2-5

cdr3_aa: CASSLANEQFF
cdr3_nt: TGTGCCAGCAGCTTAGCCAATGAGCAGTTCTTC
clone_size: NA
d_call: NA
v_call: TRBV7-6
j_call: TRBJ2-1

cdr3_aa: CSARDSLNYGYTF
cdr3_nt: TGCAGTGCTAGAGACAGCCTAAACTATGGCTACACCTTC
clone_size: NA
d_call: NA
v_call: TRBV20-1
j_call: TRBJ1-2

cdr3_aa: CASSFGAWGQPQHF
cdr3_nt: TGCGCCAGCAGCTTCGGGGCCTGGGGTCAGCCCCAGCATTTT
clone_size: many
d_call: NA
v_call: TRBV5-1
j_call: TRBJ1-5

cdr3_aa: CASRPPGLNTEAFF
cdr3_nt: TGTGCCAGCAGACCTCCGGGACTAAACACTGAAGCTTTCTTT
clone_size: NA
d_call: NA
v_call: TRBV6-5
j_call: TRBJ1-1

cdr3_aa: CASSPLAGDDEQYF
cdr3_nt: TGTGCCAGCAGTCCACTAGCGGGGGATGACGAGCAGTACTTC
clone_size: few
d_call: TRBD2
v_call: TRBV6-5
j_call: TRBJ2-7

cdr3_aa: CASSKQVDNQPQHF
cdr3_nt: TGTGCCAGTAGTAAACAGGTAGACAATCAGCCCCAGCATTTT
clone_size: many
d_call: NA
v_call: TRBV19
j_call: TRBJ1-5

cdr3_aa: CASSPERQETQYF
cdr3_nt: TGTGCCAGCTCCCCCGAGAGGCAGGAGACCCAGTACTTC
clone_size: many
d_call: NA
v_call: TRBV18
j_call: TRBJ2-5

cdr3_aa: CASSDGEPYGYTF
cdr3_nt: TGTGCCAGCAGTGATGGGGAACCCTATGGCTACACCTTC
clone_size: few
d_call: NA
v_call: TRBV2
j_call: TRBJ1-2

cdr3_aa: CASKRRQGDNSPLHF
cdr3_nt: TGTGCCAGCAAACGACGACAGGGGGATAATTCACCCCTCCACTTT
clone_size: many
d_call: TRBD1
v_call: TRBV6-2/TRBV6-3
j_call: TRBJ1-6

cdr3_aa: CSTVGRGTRKTQYF
cdr3_nt: TGCAGTACCGTTGGAAGGGGGACGCGGAAGACCCAGTACTTC
clone_size: NA
d_call: NA
v_call: TRBV20-1
j_call: TRBJ2-5

cdr3_aa: CASRAGGDTDTQYF
cdr3_nt: TGCGCCAGCAGGGCGGGGGGGGACACAGATACGCAGTATTTT
clone_size: many
d_call: TRBD2
v_call: TRBV4-3
j_call: TRBJ2-3

cdr3_aa: CASSYPTRGANF
cdr3_nt: TGTGCCAGCAGTTACCCGACCAGGGGCGCGAACTTC
clone_size: NA
d_call: NA
v_call: TRBV6-2/TRBV6-3
j_call: TRBJ2-5

cdr3_aa: CASSPTGEYEKLFF
cdr3_nt: TGTGCCAGCAGCCCTACCGGGGAGTACGAAAAACTGTTTTTT
clone_size: NA
d_call: NA
v_call: TRBV7-9
j_call: TRBJ1-4

cdr3_aa: CALGRGSGANVLTF
cdr3_nt: TGTGCCCTAGGTAGGGGCTCTGGGGCCAACGTCCTGACTTTC
clone_size: NA
d_call: NA
v_call: TRBV6-6
j_call: TRBJ2-6

cdr3_aa: CASSYSFTGRTYEQYF
cdr3_nt: TGTGCCAGCAGTTACTCATTCACCGGGAGGACCTACGAGCAGTACTTC
clone_size: NA
d_call: TRBD2
v_call: TRBV6-5
j_call: TRBJ2-7

cdr3_aa: CASSPRGMNTEAFF
cdr3_nt: TGTGCCAGCAGTCCCAGGGGGATGAACACTGAAGCTTTCTTT
clone_size: NA
d_call: NA
v_call: TRBV3-2
j_call: TRBJ1-1

cdr3_aa: CASSPGTGNQPQHF
cdr3_nt: TGTGCCAGCTCACCCGGGACAGGGAATCAGCCCCAGCATTTT
clone_size: many
d_call: TRBD1
v_call: TRBV18
j_call: TRBJ1-5

cdr3_aa: CASLGLGNEQFF
cdr3_nt: TGTGCCAGCCTGGGACTGGGGAATGAGCAGTTCTTC
clone_size: many
d_call: NA
v_call: TRBV3-1
j_call: TRBJ2-1

cdr3_aa: CASTKEGGVNTEAFF
cdr3_nt: TGTGCCAGCACAAAAGAAGGGGGGGTGAACACTGAAGCTTTCTTT
clone_size: NA
d_call: NA
v_call: TRBV11-2
j_call: TRBJ1-1

cdr3_aa: CASSLGFRYNEQFF
cdr3_nt: TGTGCCAGCAGCTTAGGATTCCGCTACAATGAGCAGTTCTTC
clone_size: NA
d_call: NA
v_call: TRBV11-3
j_call: TRBJ2-1

cdr3_aa: CASSLDAGGGYEQYF
cdr3_nt: TGCGCCAGCAGCCTGGACGCCGGGGGTGGGTACGAGCAGTACTTC
clone_size: many
d_call: NA
v_call: TRBV5-1
j_call: TRBJ2-7

cdr3_aa: CASSQTGSSGNTIYF
cdr3_nt: TGTGCCAGCTCACAAACAGGGAGCTCTGGAAACACCATATATTTT
clone_size: many
d_call: NA
v_call: TRBV18
j_call: TRBJ1-3

cdr3_aa: CASSLESGGGYNEQFF
cdr3_nt: TGTGCCAGCAGTTTAGAATCTGGCGGGGGGTACAATGAGCAGTTCTTC
clone_size: few
d_call: TRBD2
v_call: TRBV12-3/TRBV12-4
j_call: TRBJ2-1

cdr3_aa: CASSFRQGGTEAFF
cdr3_nt: TGTGCCAGCAGTTTTCGGCAGGGGGGGACTGAAGCTTTCTTT
clone_size: NA
d_call: TRBD1
v_call: TRBV12-3/TRBV12-4
j_call: TRBJ1-1

cdr3_aa: CASSLAKNIQYF
cdr3_nt: TGTGCCAGCAGCTTAGCCAAAAACATTCAGTACTTC
clone_size: few
d_call: NA
v_call: TRBV11-2
j_call: TRBJ2-4

cdr3_aa: CASAMSGDQPQHF
cdr3_nt: TGTGCTAGTGCCATGTCGGGGGATCAGCCCCAGCATTTT
clone_size: many
d_call: NA
v_call: TRBV12-5
j_call: TRBJ1-5

cdr3_aa: CSASGTGAEYGYTF
cdr3_nt: TGCAGTGCGAGTGGGACTGGGGCAGAGTATGGCTACACCTTC
clone_size: many
d_call: NA
v_call: TRBV20-1
j_call: TRBJ1-2

cdr3_aa: CSASGREGGTEAFF
cdr3_nt: TGCAGTGCTAGTGGGAGGGAGGGTGGCACTGAAGCTTTCTTT
clone_size: few
d_call: NA
v_call: TRBV20-1
j_call: TRBJ1-1

cdr3_aa: CASSRQGALADTQYF
cdr3_nt: TGTGCCAGCAGTCGACAGGGGGCGTTAGCAGATACGCAGTATTTT
clone_size: NA
d_call: TRBD1
v_call: TRBV12-3/TRBV12-4
j_call: TRBJ2-3

cdr3_aa: CASSLGTGSNQPQHF
cdr3_nt: TGTGCCAGCAGCTTAGGGACGGGTAGCAATCAGCCCCAGCATTTT
clone_size: few
d_call: NA
v_call: TRBV7-9
j_call: TRBJ1-5

cdr3_aa: CASSDPFGKLFF
cdr3_nt: TGCGCCAGCAGTGACCCATTTGGAAAACTGTTTTTT
clone_size: many
d_call: NA
v_call: TRBV10-1
j_call: TRBJ1-4

cdr3_aa: CASSPRNSYEQYF
cdr3_nt: TGTGCCAGCAGCCCAAGGAACTCCTACGAGCAGTACTTC
clone_size: many
d_call: NA
v_call: TRBV7-9
j_call: TRBJ2-7

cdr3_aa: CASSSWTGEVETQYF
cdr3_nt: TGTGCCAGCAGCTCCTGGACAGGGGAAGTAGAGACCCAGTACTTC
clone_size: NA
d_call: TRBD1
v_call: TRBV11-2
j_call: TRBJ2-5

cdr3_aa: CASTPLGASSTDTQYF
cdr3_nt: TGTGCCAGCACTCCACTTGGGGCGTCGAGCACAGATACGCAGTATTTT
clone_size: NA
d_call: NA
v_call: TRBV6-2/TRBV6-3
j_call: TRBJ2-3

cdr3_aa: CASSKDWEGELFF
cdr3_nt: TGTGCCAGCAGCAAGGACTGGGAAGGGGAGCTGTTTTTT
clone_size: many
d_call: NA
v_call: TRBV7-9
j_call: TRBJ2-2

cdr3_aa: CASSSVLNQPQHF
cdr3_nt: TGTGCCAGCAGTTCGGTCTTAAATCAGCCCCAGCATTTT
clone_size: NA
d_call: NA
v_call: TRBV27
j_call: TRBJ1-5

cdr3_aa: CASSIGAGKTPVDGNQRQHF
cdr3_nt: TGTGCCAGTAGTATCGGGGCAGGGAAGACCCCTGTGGATGGCAATCAGCGCCAGCATTTT
clone_size: NA
d_call: NA
v_call: TRBV19
j_call: TRBJ1-5

cdr3_aa: CASSLSLGSDTQYF
cdr3_nt: TGTGCCAGCAGCTTATCCTTAGGGTCAGATACGCAGTATTTT
clone_size: NA
d_call: NA
v_call: TRBV7-9
j_call: TRBJ2-3

cdr3_aa: CASSPLLSSEQYF
cdr3_nt: TGTGCCAGCTCACCACTCCTTTCGAGTGAGCAGTACTTC
clone_size: few
d_call: NA
v_call: TRBV18
j_call: TRBJ2-7

cdr3_aa: CASSWGETDTQYF
cdr3_nt: TGTGCCAGCAGCTGGGGGGAGACAGATACGCAGTATTTT
clone_size: many
d_call: NA
v_call: TRBV5-4
j_call: TRBJ2-3

cdr3_aa: CASSFSQGRNTGELFF
cdr3_nt: TGTGCCAGCAGCTTTTCGCAGGGACGAAACACCGGGGAGCTGTTTTTT
clone_size: NA
d_call: NA
v_call: TRBV5-5
j_call: TRBJ2-2

cdr3_aa: CASSYKGYGYTF
cdr3_nt: TGTGCCAGCAGTTACAAGGGCTATGGCTACACCTTC
clone_size: many
d_call: NA
v_call: TRBV6-6
j_call: TRBJ1-2